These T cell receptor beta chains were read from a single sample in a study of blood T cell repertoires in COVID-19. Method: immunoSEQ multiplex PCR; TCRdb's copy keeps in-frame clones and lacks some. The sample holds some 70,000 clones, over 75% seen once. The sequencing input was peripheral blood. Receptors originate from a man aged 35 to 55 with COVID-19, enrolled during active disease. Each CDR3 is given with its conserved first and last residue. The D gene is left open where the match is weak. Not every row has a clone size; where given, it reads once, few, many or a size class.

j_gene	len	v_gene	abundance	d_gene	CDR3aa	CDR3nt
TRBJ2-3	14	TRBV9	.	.	CASSRPGGTDTQYF	TGTGCCAGCAGCCGGCCCGGGGGAACAGATACGCAGTATTTT
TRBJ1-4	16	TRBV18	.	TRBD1	CASSPFMRGGGEKLFF	TGTGCCAGCTCACCATTCATGAGAGGGGGCGGTGAAAAACTGTTTTTT
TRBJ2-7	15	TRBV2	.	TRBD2	CASSTREGVSYEQYF	TGTGCCAGCAGTACCCGGGAGGGAGTGTCCTACGAGCAGTACTTC
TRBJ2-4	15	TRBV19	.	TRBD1	CASSIGQGSGNIQYF	TGTGCCAGTAGTATCGGACAGGGGTCGGGGAACATTCAGTACTTC
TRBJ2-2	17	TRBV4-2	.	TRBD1	CASSQGTGTDATGELFF	TGTGCCAGCAGCCAAGGGACCGGGACAGATGCGACCGGGGAGCTGTTTTTT
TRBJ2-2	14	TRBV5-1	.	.	CASSLAGGTGELFF	TGCGCCAGCAGCTTGGCCGGGGGCACCGGGGAGCTGTTTTTT
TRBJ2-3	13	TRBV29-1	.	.	CSVEGVHGNTQYF	TGCAGCGTTGAGGGTGTGCACGGGAATACGCAGTATTTT
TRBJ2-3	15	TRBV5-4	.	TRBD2	CASSLTSGDTDTQYF	TGTGCCAGCAGTCTAACTAGCGGGGACACAGATACGCAGTATTTT
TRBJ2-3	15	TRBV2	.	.	CASRIQRTNTDTQYF	TGTGCCAGCAGAATACAGAGGACTAACACAGATACGCAGTATTTT
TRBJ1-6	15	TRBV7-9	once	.	CASSLGGGSNSPLHF	TGTGCCAGCAGCTTAGGAGGCGGCAGTAATTCACCCCTCCACTTT